These 26 T cell receptor beta chains were sequenced from one sample in a study of cytotoxic CD8 clonotypes in ibrutinib-treated CLL. Clones were sequenced by immunoSEQ multiplex PCR, and TCRdb holds only the in-frame ones, with some missing. This table has 150,000 to 200,000 clones, approximately 80% appearing once. This sample comprised PBMCs, obtained after 12 months of ibrutinib treatment. These receptors were taken from a human donor with chronic lymphocytic leukemia.

This clone was seen only a few times. The rearrangement links TRBV5-8 to TRBJ2-1, with D perhaps TRBD2 (6 bases). This CDR3 region has 16 residues. V was pared by 1 base and J by 3 bases, with 14 bases between. The V gene's germline CDR1 is SGHTS and CDR2 YDEGEE. This chain's CDR3 is CASSLWGPTSYNEQFF. The CDR3 nucleotides read TGTGCCAGCAGCTTGTGGGGTCCGACTAGCTACAATGAGCAGTTCTTC.

This clone was seen once. The chain joins TRBV28 to TRBJ1-5; D gene unclear. The CDR3 length is 14 residues. V lost 3 bases to trimming and J lost 6 bases, with 12 bases between them. CDR1 and CDR2 from the germline V gene are MDHEN and SYDVKM. The CDR3 loop reads CASSLDPGRQPQHF. The CDR3 DNA sequence: TGTGCCAGCAGTTTGGATCCCGGACGTCAGCCCCAGCATTTT.

A remark on this clone: One end of the junction is discordant with germline, which a read error may explain. Other nucleotide sequences from this sample produce the same CDR3. This rearrangement joins TRBV29-1 to TRBJ1-1; TRBD1 agrees at 7 bases. CDR3 length: 12 residues. Germline V gives CDR1 SQVTM, CDR2 ANQGSEA. The CDR3 is CSATTGNTEAFF. The CDR3 DNA follows: TGCAGCGCCACGACAGGGAACACTGAAGCCTTCTTT.

The gene calls are TRBV15 and TRBJ2-1; D gene ambiguous. The length of the CDR3 is 14 residues. From germline, CDR1 is LNHNV and CDR2 YYDKDF (reference sequence). Between the trimmed V and J ends, which lost 0 bases and 4 bases, there was a span of 7 bases. This CDR3 reads CATSRDRTYNEQFF. As DNA, the CDR3 is TGTGCCACCAGCAGAGATCGGACGTACAATGAGCAGTTCTTC. The complete variable domain, with remaining parts taken from reference TRBV15 and TRBJ2-1, reads DAMVIQNPRYQVTQFGKPVTLSCSQTLNHNVMYWYQQKSSQAPKLLFHYYDKDFNNEADTPDNFQSRRPNTSFCFLDIRSPGLGDTAMYLCATSRDRTYNEQFFGPGTRLTVL.

The chain has TRBV30 and TRBJ2-5; D is unclear. From germline, CDR1 is GTSNPN and CDR2 SVGIG (reference sequence). This CDR3 contains 11 residues. Trimming left V 2 bases short and J 5 bases short, with 6 bases between. CDR3 sequence: CAWSRAETQYF. CDR3 in DNA: TGTGCCTGGAGTAGGGCGGAGACCCAGTACTTC.

The rearrangement uses TRBV6-5 and TRBJ1-2, with TRBD1 as a possible D gene (6 bases). Germline-derived CDR1 and CDR2 are MNHEY and SVGAGI. Trimming stripped 3 bases from V and 6 bases from J, with 17 bases between. This CDR3 has 15 residues. The CDR3 reads CASSYTTATGHGYTF. In DNA form, the CDR3 reads TGTGCCAGCAGTTATACCACCGCGACAGGCCATGGCTACACCTTC.

This clone was detected only a few times. V is TRBV5-6 and J is TRBJ1-6; the D is unclear. Deletions cut 2 bases from V and 9 bases from J, with 6 bases between. Per germline, CDR1 SGHDT and CDR2 YYEEEE. The CDR3 is 12 amino acids. CDR3 nucleotide sequence: TGTGCCAGCAGCTTAGACACTTCACCCCTCCACTTT. Translating gives CASSLDTSPLHF. The whole variable domain, remainder taken from reference TRBV5-6 and TRBJ1-6, is DAGVTQSPTHLIKTRGQQVTLRCSPKSGHDTVSWYQQALGQGPQFIFQYYEEEERQRGNFPDRFSGHQFPNYSSELNVNALLLGDSALYLCASSLDTSPLHFGNGTRLTVT.

This clone was detected a few times. This chain links TRBV6-6 with TRBJ1-2; possible D gene TRBD1, 5 bases. The CDR3 spans 15 residues. V was cut by 6 bases and J by 4 bases, with 18 bases left in between. Germline V gives CDR1 MNHNY, CDR2 SVGAGI (reference sequence). The CDR3 DNA reads TGTGCCAGCAGGCCCCAACTGGTGGGGGGCTATGGCTACACCTTC. This gives the protein CASRPQLVGGYGYTF.

This sequence joins TRBV19 and TRBJ1-5; perhaps TRBD1 as D (5 bases). This CDR3 has 16 amino acids. The V and J ends lost 7 bases and 0 bases respectively, with 16 bases between them. CDR1 and CDR2 (germline): LNHDA, SQIVND (reference sequence). The CDR3 nucleotides are TGTGCCAGTACTACCACTCGGGGGAGTAGCAATCAGCCCCAGCATTTT. Residues: CASTTTRGSSNQPQHF.

In this sample, this clone turned up a few times. The CDR3 DNA is TGCAGCGTTGACAAGAATGGCTACACCTTC. Protein sequence: CSVDKNGYTF. The chain employs TRBV29-1 and TRBJ1-2; D is unclear. V dropped 3 bases and J dropped 6 bases, with 5 bases sitting between them. The CDR3 length is 10 residues. In germline, CDR1 is SQVTM, CDR2 ANQGSEA. The full variable domain, its missing parts supplied by reference TRBV29-1 and TRBJ1-2, is SAVISQKPSRDICQRGTSLTIQCQVDSQVTMMFWYRQQPGQSLTLIATANQGSEATYESGFVIDKFPISRPNLTFSTLTVSNMSPEDSSIYLCSVDKNGYTFGSGTRLTVV.

Notes on this clone: The identical CDR3 is also encoded by other nucleotide sequences in the sample. CDR3 DNA: TGTGCCAGCAGCCCCCGCGAGGTCGGGACAGGAGGTTACACTGAAGCTTTCTTT. Protein sequence: CASSPREVGTGGYTEAFF. The chain links TRBV11-2 to TRBJ1-1; 8 bases agree with TRBD1. With 5 bases clipped from V and 3 bases from J, the junction kept 17 bases outside the gene matches. The CDR3 spans 18 residues. The germline gives CDR1 SGHAT, CDR2 FQNNGV.

The chain employs TRBV4-1 and TRBJ1-5; 10 bases are shared with TRBD1. The V gene's germline CDR1 is MGHRA and CDR2 YSYEKL. The CDR3 spans 18 residues. V was clipped by 4 bases and J by 4 bases; unmatched bases: 13. CDR3 region: CASSLGQGDRKVNQPQHF. DNA for the CDR3: TGCGCCAGCAGCCTCGGACAGGGGGATCGTAAAGTGAATCAGCCCCAGCATTTT.

The chain uses TRBV10-3 and TRBJ2-1; a possible D gene is TRBD2 (6 bases). Trimming took off 6 bases at V and 6 bases at J, with 12 bases between the two ends. This CDR3 region has 13 residues. Germline lookup yields CDR1 ENHRY and CDR2 SYGVKD. The DNA of the CDR3 is TGTGCCATCAGGGAGGGGAGATTCAATGAGCAGTTCTTC. Its translation: CAIREGRFNEQFF.

CDR3 coding DNA: TGTGCCACGGGACAGGAACTAGCCAAAAACATTCAGTACTTC. The encoded protein is CATGQELAKNIQYF. The chain couples TRBV2 to TRBJ2-4; 8 bases agree with TRBD1. V trimming: 10 bases; J trimming: 0 bases; junction bases outside the gene matches: 5. The CDR3 spans 14 residues. The germline CDR1 and CDR2 sequences are SNHLY and FYNNEI.

The chain carries TRBV29-1 and TRBJ2-3; 10 positions agree with TRBD2. V was clipped by 7 bases and J by 1 base; unmatched bases: 2. CDR1 and CDR2 from the germline V gene are SQVTM and ANQGSEA. The CDR3 contains 13 residues. The chain's CDR3 is CSAGLAGTDTQYF. The CDR3 coding sequence is TGCAGCGCCGGACTAGCGGGCACAGATACGCAGTATTTT.

This clone appeared a few times. CDR3 protein: CASSYLGLAGETQYF. The CDR3 DNA sequence: TGTGCCAGCAGTTACCTTGGACTAGCCGGAGAGACCCAGTACTTC. This rearrangement joins TRBV6-5 to TRBJ2-5, with 8 bases lining up with TRBD2. V shed 2 bases, J shed 4 bases, and the junction held 6 bases outside the gene matches. Germline values: CDR1 MNHEY, CDR2 SVGAGI. The CDR3 is 15 amino acids.

This chain uses TRBV7-2 with TRBJ1-5, with D maybe TRBD1 (5 bases). This CDR3 comprises 16 residues. CDR1 SGHTA and CDR2 FQGNSA come from the germline V gene. The germline V and J ends were trimmed by 2 bases and 3 bases, with 14 bases remaining between them. The CDR3 nucleotides read TGTGCCAGCAGCTTACGGATCAGGGCCGCCAATCAGCCCCAGCATTTT. As protein: CASSLRIRAANQPQHF.

This clone was counted only a few times. This rearrangement joins TRBV27 to TRBJ2-7, with 7 bases that match TRBD1. Looked up from germline, CDR1 is MNHEY and CDR2 is SMNVEV (reference sequence). The CDR3 extends over 14 amino acids. Losses at the gene ends were 6 bases for V and 3 bases for J; bases not matched to a gene: 8. The CDR3 protein is CASRRQGPDYEQYF. In DNA, the CDR3 is TGTGCCAGCAGGAGACAGGGACCGGACTACGAGCAGTACTTC.

This chain links TRBV4-2 with TRBJ1-2; D gene uncertain. This CDR3 spans 12 amino acids. Germline-derived CDR1 and CDR2 are LGHNA and YNFKEQ. Trimming cost V 2 bases and J 3 bases, with 4 bases left between them. The DNA of the CDR3 is TGTGCCAGCAGCCAATTTGACTATGGCTACACCTTC. Residues: CASSQFDYGYTF.

This clone has only one observation. The rearrangement uses TRBV11-3 and TRBJ2-7; D tentatively reads TRBD1 or TRBD2 (5 bases each). This CDR3 contains 16 residues. The V gene lost 3 bases and the J gene lost 6 bases, with 21 bases spanning the gap. Germline loops: CDR1 SGHNT, CDR2 YENEEA. CDR3 region: CASSFSEGTGPGEQYF. The CDR3 coding sequence is TGTGCCAGCAGCTTCTCGGAAGGGACGGGCCCAGGCGAGCAGTACTTC.

This clone was counted a few times. The rearrangement links TRBV5-3 to TRBJ2-7; D is uncertain. TRBV5-3 counts as an open reading frame of uncertain function. This CDR3 has 12 residues. The V end lost 2 bases, the J end lost 2 bases, and 5 bases lay between the germline ends. The CDR3 DNA reads as TGTGCCAGAAGCTTCCAGGCCTACGAGCAGTACTTC. This sequence encodes CARSFQAYEQYF.

V is TRBV4-2 and J is TRBJ2-1, with D perhaps given as TRBD1 or TRBD2 (7 bases each). The CDR3 is 16 residues long. Trimming took off 1 base at V and 9 bases at J, with 19 bases between the two ends. The germline CDR1 and CDR2 sequences are LGHNA and YNFKEQ. CDR3 nucleotide sequence: TGTGCCAGCAGCCAAGTTTGGGAGGGGGCCGGGGGTGAGCAGTTCTTC. Encoded protein: CASSQVWEGAGGEQFF.

The genes are TRBV5-4 and TRBJ1-3; D uncertain. The germline V and J ends were trimmed by 0 bases and 0 bases, with 7 bases remaining between them. The CDR3 sequence is 15 residues long. CDR1 is SGHNT and CDR2 is YYREEE in the germline V gene (reference sequence). The CDR3 sequence is CASSLDISSGNTIYF. Written as DNA, the CDR3 is TGTGCCAGCAGCTTGGATATTAGCTCTGGAAACACCATATATTTT.

The genes are TRBV5-3 and TRBJ1-4; no definite D call. TRBV5-3 is classed as an ORF, of uncertain function. The CDR3 runs 13 residues. The ends were cut back, 5 bases at V and 3 bases at J, with 8 bases in the middle. In nucleotides, the CDR3 is TGTGCCAGAAGAGGCGGACCTAATGAAAAACTGTTTTTT. This codes for CARRGGPNEKLFF.

The chain links TRBV28 to TRBJ2-7, with D unresolved. CDR1 and CDR2 from the germline V gene are MDHEN and SYDVKM. CDR3 length: 12 residues. The ends were cut back, 7 bases at V and 4 bases at J, with 11 bases in the middle. The CDR3 loop reads CASNLMGYEQYF. The CDR3, as DNA: TGTGCCAGCAACCTTATGGGTTACGAGCAGTACTTC.

This clone is medium-sized (0.01 to 0.1%) by share. V is TRBV7-3 and J is TRBJ2-5; 7 positions match TRBD1. J gave up 3 bases and V 5 bases, and 9 bases lay outside the gene matches. CDR1 is SGHTA, CDR2 FQGTGA, per germline. The CDR3 spans 15 residues. The DNA of the CDR3 is TGTGCCAGCAGCCAAGGGGGTACAGGGGAAGAGACCCAGTACTTC. Protein: CASSQGGTGEETQYF.